Below are 14 T cell receptor beta chains sequenced from a single sample in a study of spatial heterogeneity in lung cancer. TCRdb ran MiXCR on the 5' RACE reads and lists one entry per CDR3 protein. The data show fewer than 15,000 distinct CDR3 sequences, 5.5% to 6% seen once. Study-wide findings and caveats: The number of expanded tumor alpha and beta chains correlated with mutation number.

No antigen is known for these receptors. Time point: sample taken at primary tumor resection. Material: lung tumor tissue, obtained at surgery. The receptors shown here come from a female donor with early-stage non-small cell lung cancer.

This clonotype was counted at least ten times. In a library made to pick up alpha chains, this beta chain is a stray read with a size that means little. This sequence joins TRBV12-3 or TRBV12-4 and TRBJ1-1; no firm D call. Deletions cut 2 bases from V and 2 bases from J, with 18 bases between. The CDR3 sequence is 17 residues long. CDR3 nucleotides: TGTGCCAGCAGTTTACCCCTACCTTGGCGGGGTAACACTGAAGCTTTCTTT. Its translation: CASSLPLPWRGNTEAFF.

The table lists this clonotype with many counts. This beta chain was picked up by a library intended for alpha chains and is off target, so its count carries little meaning. The rearrangement uses TRBV23-1 and TRBJ2-3; D remains unclear. TRBV23-1 is known as an ORF, though its function is uncertain. This CDR3 is built from 17 residues. Trimming cost V 0 bases and J 2 bases, with 15 bases left between them. CDR3 amino acids: CASSQSSWNRPTDTQYF. The CDR3 region has the DNA TGCGCCAGCAGTCAATCGTCCTGGAACAGACCCACAGATACGCAGTATTTT.

This clonotype was observed at least ten times. With the library built for alpha chains, this beta chain is off target and its frequency is not meaningful. The chain is built from TRBV20-1 and TRBJ1-2; D ambiguous. Trimming pared 6 bases from V and 4 bases from J, leaving 18 bases between. The germline V gene has CDR1 DFQATT and CDR2 SNEGSKA (reference sequence). The CDR3 runs to 14 residues. DNA of the CDR3: TGCAGTGCAGCCCAGCCGGCAGGCATCTATGGCTACACCTTC. Amino acids: CSAAQPAGIYGYTF.

This clonotype came up many times. The library was built for alpha chains, so this beta chain is an off-target read and its size means little. V and J are TRBV20-1 and TRBJ2-2, with 7 positions matching TRBD1. Germline CDR1 reads DFQATT; CDR2 reads SNEGSKA (reference sequence). The CDR3 covers 15 residues. With 5 bases clipped from V and 6 bases from J, the junction kept 12 bases outside the gene matches. DNA of the CDR3: TGCAGTGCTTCGACAGGGAATAGTGGTGCCGGGGAGCTGTTTTTT. Protein sequence: CSASTGNSGAGELFF.

This clonotype was recorded at least ten times. This beta chain appears as a stray read in a library generated for alpha chains; its size is not informative. The genes are TRBV5-5 and TRBJ2-2; 7 bases agree with TRBD1. Germline trimming cut 4 bases from V and 3 bases from J; bases unmatched to any gene: 3. CDR3 length equals 14 residues. Germline V gene data show CDR1 as SGHKS and CDR2 as YYEKEE (reference sequence). The CDR3 DNA reads TGTGCCAGCAGCACCCAGGGGGACACCGGGGAGCTGTTTTTT. Translation: CASSTQGDTGELFF.

This clonotype was recorded at least ten times. For a library built for alpha chains, this beta chain is a stray read; little rests on its size. This chain uses TRBV20-1 with TRBJ1-5, with 9 bases identical to TRBD1. The CDR3 is 16 residues long. CDR1 is DFQATT and CDR2 is SNEGSKA in the germline V gene (reference sequence). The ends lost 5 bases at V and 6 bases at J; junction bases unmatched: 14. CDR3 in amino acids: CSAQKLSGTGRQPQHF. The CDR3 bases are TGCAGTGCTCAAAAACTCTCCGGGACAGGGCGTCAGCCCCAGCATTTT.

This clonotype has a count of ten or more. In a library made to pick up alpha chains, this beta chain is a stray read with a size that means little. The chain couples TRBV7-8 to TRBJ2-3, with a weak D call TRBD1 (5 bases). The CDR3 consists of 14 residues. With 4 bases removed from V and 2 bases from J, the gap between germline ends came to 10 bases. Germline V CDR1 and CDR2: SGHVS, FQNEAQ. The DNA for the CDR3 is TGTGCCAGCAGCTACCGACAGCCCACAGATACGCAGTATTTT. It translates to CASSYRQPTDTQYF.

About this clonotype itself: Found in a library prepared for alpha chains, this beta chain is an off-target read, and its abundance has little meaning. The chain is built from TRBV12-3 or TRBV12-4 and TRBJ1-2; the D gene is possibly TRBD1 (5 bases). CDR3 length: 16 amino acids. V was clipped by 5 bases and J by 1 base, with 17 bases between them. The CDR3 sequence is CASSRTHYTINYGYTF. The CDR3 DNA is TGTGCCAGCAGTAGGACACACTACACCATTAACTATGGCTACACCTTC.

Note on this clonotype: For a library built for alpha chains, this beta chain is a stray read; little rests on its size. The V gene is TRBV30, the J gene TRBJ2-7; D remains unclear. CDR3 size: 13 residues. V was clipped by 2 bases and J by 5 bases, with 13 bases between them. CDR1 and CDR2 (germline): GTSNPN, SVGIG (reference sequence). The CDR3 loop reads CAWSPGVSHEQYF. The CDR3 coding sequence is TGTGCCTGGAGTCCGGGCGTAAGCCACGAGCAGTACTTC. Looking up the rest from reference TRBV30 and TRBJ2-7 gives the full variable domain: SQTIHQWPATLVQPVGSPLSLECTVEGTSNPNLYWYRQAAGRGLQLLFYSVGIGQISSEVPQNLSASRPQDRQFILSSKKLLLSDSGFYLCAWSPGVSHEQYFGPGTRLTVT.

This clonotype has at least ten counts. For a library built for alpha chains, this beta chain is a stray read; little rests on its size. The chain recombines TRBV27 with TRBJ1-2; the D gene is possibly TRBD1 (6 bases). The CDR3 covers 13 residues. Trimming shortened V by 3 bases and J by 10 bases, and 15 bases separated the two germline ends. From germline, CDR1 is MNHEY and CDR2 SMNVEV (reference sequence). The CDR3 DNA is TGTGCCAGCAGTTTTATTGGGACATCGAACTACACCTTC. Residues: CASSFIGTSNYTF.

There are many counts of this clonotype. This beta chain slipped into a library made for alpha chains as a stray read, so its size is not meaningful. The rearrangement links TRBV5-1 to TRBJ1-6, with a tentative D call TRBD1 (5 bases). V dropped 0 bases and J dropped 6 bases, with 19 bases sitting between them. This CDR3 is built from 18 residues. The germline gives CDR1 SGHRS, CDR2 YFSETQ. The CDR3 DNA is TGCGCCAGCAGCTTGGCGTACAGGCCTGCAGGGTCTAATTCACCCCTCCACTTT. Protein: CASSLAYRPAGSNSPLHF.

At least ten counts were recorded for this clonotype. This beta chain was picked up by a library intended for alpha chains and is off target, so its count carries little meaning. This chain uses TRBV29-1 with TRBJ1-4; a weak D match, TRBD1 (6 bases). Germline lookup yields CDR1 SQVTM and CDR2 ANQGSEA. Trimming pared 4 bases from V and 8 bases from J, leaving 17 bases between. The CDR3 has 14 amino acids. DNA for the CDR3: TGCAGCGTTGCTCCCTCGGGGGCGGGGGAAAAACTGTTTTTT. It translates to CSVAPSGAGEKLFF.

About this clonotype: The size of this beta chain means little, since it is a stray read in a library made for alpha chains. This rearrangement joins TRBV6-5 to TRBJ2-3, with no clear D. The CDR3 contains 13 residues. With 6 bases removed from V and 2 bases from J, the gap between germline ends came to 9 bases. The germline V gene encodes CDR1 MNHEY and CDR2 SVGAGI. The CDR3 sequence is CASSPDVTDTQYF. The CDR3 DNA sequence: TGTGCCAGCAGCCCGGACGTCACAGATACGCAGTATTTT.

This clonotype showed up many times. Within a library made for alpha chains, this beta chain is off target, and its count is uninformative. V is TRBV20-1 and J is TRBJ1-5; TRBD1 matches 7 bases. Germline trimming cut 0 bases from V and 7 bases from J; bases unmatched to any gene: 9. The germline V gene encodes CDR1 DFQATT and CDR2 SNEGSKA (reference sequence). The CDR3 covers 15 residues. CDR3 bases: TGCAGTGCTAGAGAGGGCCGAGGGGGCAGACAGCCCCAGCATTTT. It translates to CSAREGRGGRQPQHF.